This TCR beta chain is from a study of shared clonotypes between healthy human individuals. CDR3 size: 16 residues. The ends were cut back, 9 bases at V and 4 bases at J, with 22 bases in the middle. The germline CDR1 and CDR2 sequences are LNHNV and YYDKDF (reference sequence). TCRdb's table, derived via immunoSEQ multiplex PCR, lists solely in-frame clones and lacks some. In the table there are over a million clones, about 75% of which are singletons. The J gene is TRBJ1-5, the V gene TRBV15, with D perhaps matching TRBD1 (6 bases). The sequence derives from a man aged 18 to 30 in good health. The sequencing input was memory CD4+ T cells sorted from blood. Subset described: CD45RA-negative fraction. This chain's CDR3 is CATARGGGRANQPQHF. The DNA of the CDR3 is TGTGCCACGGCGAGGGGAGGGGGAAGGGCGAATCAGCCCCAGCATTTT.